Listed here are 19 T cell receptor beta chains from one sample, sequenced in a study of neoadjuvant anti-PD-1 for oral cavity cancer. Regarding time point: after neoadjuvant nivolumab, at surgical resection. The method was immunoSEQ multiplex PCR; TCRdb's version includes in-frame clones alone and lacks a portion of them. The table includes just under 70,000 clones, 70% to 90% detected once. The sample was PBMCs, taken after nivolumab (anti-PD-1) treatment. The receptors were sampled from a person between 40 and 80 years old with oral cavity squamous cell carcinoma.

Of note for this clone: The DNA is omitted, as the CDR3 cannot be located on it reliably, and the CDR3 follows TCRdb's listing. The chain carries TRBV28 and TRBJ1-4; the D call in the table, TRBD1, was not verified against the DNA. CDR1 is MDHEN, CDR2 SYDVKM, per germline. Ends included, the CDR3 has 13 residues. The CDR3 reads CASSWGKGTPRGF.

V gene TRBV25-1 combines with J gene TRBJ2-3; 14 bases map to TRBD2. From germline, CDR1 is MGHDK and CDR2 SYGVNS. This CDR3 region has 17 residues. Trimming cost V 6 bases and J 5 bases; bases outside gene matches: 10. CDR3 in DNA: TGTGCCAGCAGCTCTGCCGGGACTAGCGGGAGAAGAGATACGCAGTATTTT. Translation: CASSSAGTSGRRDTQYF.

This clone was detected a few times. V gene TRBV27 combines with J gene TRBJ2-1, with D hard to call. The CDR3 contains 14 residues. Trimming took off 8 bases at V and 8 bases at J, with 19 bases between the two ends. The germline gives CDR1 MNHEY, CDR2 SMNVEV (reference sequence). CDR3 protein: CASLIYAGGDEQFF. CDR3 sequence (DNA): TGTGCCAGCCTCATTTACGCTGGTGGGGATGAGCAGTTCTTC.

This chain links TRBV10-3 with TRBJ2-5; weak D call: TRBD1 (6 bases). The CDR3 covers 11 residues. CDR1 ENHRY and CDR2 SYGVKD come from the germline V gene. With 11 bases removed from V and 5 bases from J, the gap between germline ends came to 12 bases. The CDR3 nucleotides read TGTGCCGCAGGGGTAGCGGAGACCCAGTACTTC. Protein product: CAAGVAETQYF.

This rearrangement joins TRBV6-6 to TRBJ1-2, with 7 bases identical to TRBD1. Germline CDR1 reads MNHNY; CDR2 reads SVGAGI (reference sequence). The CDR3 has 16 residues. Trimming took 8 bases from V and 1 from J; bases not matched to a gene: 13. Written as DNA, the CDR3 is TGTGCCAGCCGTTCTAGGGGGACAGTTGTTAACTATGGCTACACCTTC. It translates to CASRSRGTVVNYGYTF.

The chain recombines TRBV30 with TRBJ2-5, with D perhaps matching TRBD1 (6 bases). Germline V gene sequence: CDR1 GTSNPN, CDR2 SVGIG (reference sequence). Deletions cut 3 bases from V and 2 bases from J, with 10 bases between. The length of the CDR3 is 13 residues. The CDR3 sequence is CAWSRQAQETQYF. The DNA for the CDR3 is TGTGCCTGGAGCCGACAGGCTCAAGAGACCCAGTACTTC.

This chain's CDR3 is CASSEGQGGLSNQPQHF. CDR3 DNA sequence: TGTGCCAGCAGTGAGGGACAGGGAGGTCTTAGCAATCAGCCCCAGCATTTT. V is TRBV2 and J is TRBJ1-5; TRBD1 matches at 9 bases. Germline assignment: CDR1 SNHLY and CDR2 FYNNEI. CDR3 length equals 17 residues. V was clipped by 3 bases and J by 0 bases; unmatched bases: 6. The full variable domain, its missing parts supplied by reference TRBV2 and TRBJ1-5, is EPEVTQTPSHQVTQMGQEVILRCVPISNHLYFYWYRQILGQKVEFLVSFYNNEISEKSEIFDDQFSVERPDGSNFTLKIRSTKLEDSAMYFCASSEGQGGLSNQPQHFGDGTRLSIL.

This rearrangement joins TRBV25-1 to TRBJ1-5, with D perhaps TRBD1 (6 bases). The CDR3 contains 12 residues. The V gene's germline CDR1 is MGHDK and CDR2 SYGVNS. The germline V and J ends were trimmed by 5 bases and 9 bases, with 11 bases remaining between them. CDR3 sequence (DNA): TGTGCCAGCAGTACACAGGGTGGGCCCCAGCATTTT. It is translated as CASSTQGGPQHF.

This clone was found a few times. The rearrangement links TRBV10-1 to TRBJ2-3; no definite D call. V lost 4 bases to trimming and J lost 4 bases, with 9 bases between them. Germline lookup yields CDR1 WNHNN and CDR2 SYGVQD (reference sequence). This CDR3 is built from 13 residues. CDR3 nucleotides: TGCGCCAGCAGTGCCCCTGAAGCAGATACGCAGTATTTT. It codes for CASSAPEADTQYF.

This chain uses TRBV7-2 with TRBJ1-2; TRBD1 matches at 11 bases. The V and J ends lost 5 bases and 6 bases, in that order; junction bases with no gene match: 8. Per germline, CDR1 SGHTA and CDR2 FQGNSA. The CDR3 extends over 15 amino acids. The CDR3 here is CASSATKGQGDGYTF. CDR3 nucleotide sequence: TGTGCCAGCAGCGCCACGAAGGGACAGGGGGATGGCTACACCTTC.

There are a few counts of this clone. J is TRBJ1-5 and V is TRBV28, with TRBD1 matching 8 bases. The CDR3 sequence is 18 residues long. The germline gives CDR1 MDHEN, CDR2 SYDVKM. V lost 2 bases to trimming and J lost 0 bases; unmatched junction nucleotides: 9. CDR3 sequence: CASSLPTDRGHSNQPQHF. The CDR3 DNA follows: TGTGCCAGCAGTTTACCCACTGACAGGGGCCATAGCAATCAGCCCCAGCATTTT.

The chain uses TRBV28 and TRBJ2-7; D not certain. The CDR3 runs to 14 residues. V shed 5 bases and J shed 4 bases, with 15 bases lying between them. Germline loops: CDR1 MDHEN, CDR2 SYDVKM. The CDR3, as DNA: TGTGCCAGCAGTCTTCCCGCCCTATGGTACGAGCAGTACTTC. This encodes CASSLPALWYEQYF.

This clone appeared a single time. The rearrangement joins TRBV6-1 to TRBJ2-7; D not resolved. The CDR3 consists of 14 residues. Per germline, CDR1 MNHNS and CDR2 SASEGT. V lost 2 bases and J 0 bases, leaving 8 bases between the germline ends. CDR3 loop: CASSERFSSYEQYF. CDR3 DNA: TGTGCCAGCAGTGAAAGGTTTTCCTCCTACGAGCAGTACTTC.

V is TRBV5-1 and J is TRBJ2-1; TRBD2 aligns across 8 bases. V shed 4 bases, J shed 9 bases, and the junction held 9 bases outside the gene matches. This CDR3 spans 14 amino acids. The germline CDR1 and CDR2 sequences are SGHRS and YFSETQ. The CDR3 coding sequence is TGCGCCAGCAGCCCGGGACTAGAGGGGGTTGAGCAGTTCTTC. This encodes CASSPGLEGVEQFF. The whole variable domain, filled in from reference TRBV5-1 and TRBJ2-1, reads KAGVTQTPRYLIKTRGQQVTLSCSPISGHRSVSWYQQTPGQGLQFLFEYFSETQRNKGNFPGRFSGRQFSNSRSEMNVSTLELGDSALYLCASSPGLEGVEQFFGPGTRLTVL.

The chain carries TRBV6-4 and TRBJ2-3, with 11 bases that match TRBD2. CDR1 is MRHNA and CDR2 is SNTAGT in the germline V gene. CDR3 size: 15 residues. The J segment lost 3 bases and the V segment lost 8 bases, leaving 7 bases of the junction unmatched. CDR3 bases: TGTGCCAGCTCCCTAGCGGGAGGACGGACAGATACGCAGTATTTT. It encodes CASSLAGGRTDTQYF.

This rearrangement joins TRBV29-1 to TRBJ2-1; 15 bases match TRBD2. The CDR3 is 16 residues long. CDR1 and CDR2 (germline): SQVTM, ANQGSEA. V gave up 7 bases and J gave up 10 bases; unmatched junction bases: 14. The CDR3 spells CSGSTAPGLAGGEQFF. CDR3 bases: TGCAGCGGGTCCACAGCACCGGGACTAGCGGGAGGAGAGCAGTTCTTC.

CDR3 region: CASRRGSGNTIYF. For the CDR3, the DNA is TGTGCCAGCAGAAGGGGGTCAGGAAACACCATATATTTT. The chain recombines TRBV6-5 with TRBJ1-3; a weak D match, TRBD1 (6 bases). The CDR3 extends over 13 amino acids. Germline V lookup: CDR1 MNHEY, CDR2 SVGAGI. V lost 6 bases and J lost 4, with 10 bases in between.

This clone rates as medium-sized (0.01 to 0.1%). The CDR3 sequence is CASSPEEGDPNIQYF. The CDR3 DNA is TGTGCCAGCAGCCCCGAGGAGGGCGACCCGAACATTCAGTACTTC. This chain joins TRBV5-5 and TRBJ2-4; perhaps TRBD2 as D (6 bases). The CDR3 is 15 residues long. From germline, CDR1 is SGHKS and CDR2 YYEKEE (reference sequence). V lost 4 bases, J lost 7 bases, and 18 bases lay in between.

The genes are TRBV5-4 and TRBJ2-3; no firm D call. This CDR3 is 14 amino acids long. Germline lookup yields CDR1 SGHNT and CDR2 YYREEE (reference sequence). The V and J ends lost 2 bases and 2 bases respectively, with 9 bases between them. In DNA form, the CDR3 reads TGTGCCAGCAGCTTATTTAGGGTCACAGATACGCAGTATTTT. Translated, it gives CASSLFRVTDTQYF.